This T cell receptor beta chain was identified during a study of cytomegalovirus exposure and HLA in healthy donors. Study at large: Early release data held 85 million to 95 million unique TCRs from HLA-typed donors.

A note on this clone: Its antigen remains unknown.

Study-wide results and caveats: Listed as cytomegalovirus-associated were approximately 160 TCR beta chains. V- and J-gene trimming of TCR beta was linked (in a later analysis) to a missense DCLRE1C variant. Available immune exposure information was restricted to CMV serostatus only.

The CDR3 is 16 residues long. The PCR ran on 60 Vbeta and 13 Jbeta primers. Using immunoSEQ multiplex PCR, the repertoire was profiled, and TCRdb retains in-frame clones only, with some absent. The sample holds about 140,000 clones, approximately 60% seen once. Sequenced sample: PBMCs. The rearrangement uses TRBV21-1 and TRBJ1-2; no DNA check was done on the table's D call, TRBD1. TRBV21-1 is a pseudogene locus. The source of this sequence is a middle-aged woman in good health and CMV-seronegative. CDR3 loop: CASSKARGQELYGYTF. CDR3 DNA: TGTGCCAGCAGCAAAGCGCGGGGACAGGAATTATATGGCTACACCTTC.